The clone carrying this TCR beta chain has only a few counts. Antigen unknown. Other DNA sequences in the same sample also yield this CDR3. The data derive from a study of beta chain features in type 1 diabetes. The whole isolated RNA underwent reverse transcription, so sequencing captured expressed TCRB transcripts. TCRdb's table, derived via immunoSEQ multiplex PCR, lists solely in-frame clones and lacks some. The data hold around 200,000 clones, with 10% to 15% observed a single time. Broader study findings: Moderately but significantly shorter TCRB CDR3s were found in Type 1 diabetes patients in all four CD4+ subsets. Among patients, naive, central memory and Treg TCRB repertoires appeared more similar than among healthy donors.

This CDR3 region has 14 residues. Germline values: CDR1 SGHRS, CDR2 YFSETQ. Germline trimming cut 5 bases from V and 4 bases from J; bases unmatched to any gene: 4. This sequence joins TRBV5-1 and TRBJ2-3; 10 nucleotides line up with TRBD1. The sequence was obtained from a woman aged 18 to 35 in good health. Sequencing was done on a sample of central memory CD4+ T cells from blood. The CDR3 DNA is TGCGCCAGCAGTCTCGGACAGGGGGCAGATACGCAGTATTTT. It yields the protein CASSLGQGADTQYF. Full variable domain (remainder filled in from reference TRBV5-1 and TRBJ2-3): KAGVTQTPRYLIKTRGQQVTLSCSPISGHRSVSWYQQTPGQGLQFLFEYFSETQRNKGNFPGRFSGRQFSNSRSEMNVSTLELGDSALYLCASSLGQGADTQYFGPGTRLTVL.